A selection of T cell receptor beta chains follows, all from one sample in a study of CD8 T cells in Susac syndrome. From the immunoSEQ multiplex PCR reads, TCRdb called clonotypes with MiXCR, one entry per CDR3 protein. The table shows 400,000 or so distinct CDR3 sequences, with roughly 85% occurring only once. Sequenced material: CD8+ T cells from PBMCs. The receptors shown here come from a human donor with multiple sclerosis. CDR3s include the opening cysteine and the closing phenylalanine or tryptophan.

v_call cdr3_aa
TRBV3-1 CASSQVFPRLAQSTDTQYF
TRBV28 CASTLYLPDTQYF
TRBV7-8 CASSWWVLAGGNEQFF
TRBV14 CASSQDPSGISTDTQYF
TRBV13 CASSFGGLPNQPQHF
TRBV28 CASSLRHRGSSNQPQHF
TRBV11-2 CASSTTGLAGPYEQYF
TRBV20-1 CSARDIGREYDTQYF
TRBV29-1 CSVEIQGARYNEQFF
TRBV6-6 CASSYLAGVQPQHF
TRBV5-1 CASSARQGKTQYF
TRBV29-1 CSVEGWAPDNEQFF
TRBV6-4 CASSEADSGANVLTF